Below are 14 T cell receptor beta chains sequenced from a single sample in a study of blood T cell repertoires in COVID-19 (dated by TCRdb to about 2020). Libraries were built with the immunoSEQ multiplex PCR assay. TCRdb re-hosts the immuneACCESS table, in-frame sequences only. Its copies lack some clones; in the studies checked, an unresolved V gene accounts for under half of them, and the cause for the rest is not known. This sample is represented by about 90,000 clones; 80% to 85% of them were singletons. 6.3% of the sample is in the top ten clones. The sequenced sample consisted of peripheral blood. These receptors all stem from a man between 60 and 75 years old with acute or convalescent COVID-19.

The CDR3 spells CASSVGITSTDTQYF. The CDR3 DNA reads as TGTGCCAGCAGCGTAGGCATTACTAGCACAGATACGCAGTATTTT. This chain joins TRBV9 and TRBJ2-3; D ambiguous. The germline CDR1 and CDR2 sequences are SGDLS and YYNGEE. The CDR3 sequence is 15 residues long. The V gene lost 0 bases and the J gene lost 0 bases, with 8 bases spanning the gap.

The CDR3 DNA reads TGTGCCAGTAGTATTGGCAGGGTGCCGCCCCAGCATTTT. This encodes CASSIGRVPPQHF. This sequence joins TRBV19 and TRBJ1-5, with D possibly being TRBD1 (5 bases). Germline V gene sequence: CDR1 LNHDA, CDR2 SQIVND (reference sequence). The CDR3 has 13 amino acids. With 3 bases removed from V and 9 bases from J, the gap between germline ends came to 12 bases. Combining the CDR3 with reference TRBV19 and TRBJ1-5 gives the whole variable domain DGGITQSPKYLFRKEGQNVTLSCEQNLNHDAMYWYRQDPGQGLRLIYYSQIVNDFQKGDIAEGYSVSREKKESFPLTVTSAQKNPTAFYLCASSIGRVPPQHFGDGTRLSIL.

The chain has TRBV11-2 and TRBJ1-2; D may be TRBD1 (5 bases). V was trimmed by 7 bases and J by 5 bases, leaving 17 bases between them. The CDR3 runs to 14 residues. CDR1 and CDR2 from the germline V gene are SGHAT and FQNNGV. The CDR3 DNA sequence: TGTGCCAGCACCTTGGGGGGGAGGGGATATGGCTACACCTTC. It yields the protein CASTLGGRGYGYTF.

V gene TRBV5-6 combines with J gene TRBJ1-1; 8 nucleotides line up with TRBD1. From germline, CDR1 is SGHDT and CDR2 YYEEEE. The CDR3 contains 16 residues. The junction had 9 bases not matched to a gene; V was cut back by 1 base and J by 4 bases. The CDR3 sequence: CASSLNRRGRGTEAFF. CDR3 coding DNA: TGTGCCAGCAGCTTGAATCGCAGGGGGCGCGGCACTGAAGCTTTCTTT.

The gene calls are TRBV29-1 and TRBJ1-2; D ambiguous. Trimming stripped 7 bases from V and 4 bases from J, with 19 bases between. CDR1 and CDR2 from the germline V gene are SQVTM and ANQGSEA. The CDR3 length is 14 residues. Written as DNA, the CDR3 is TGCAGCGCCCGTACGATAGGCGAGGGCTATGGCTACACCTTC. This encodes CSARTIGEGYGYTF.

The sample holds a few counts of this clone. CDR3 in amino acids: CASSQERRIYNSPLHF. CDR3 DNA sequence: TGTGCCAGCAGCCAAGAGAGGCGGATCTATAATTCACCCCTCCACTTT. The V and J genes are TRBV3-1 (or the pseudogene TRBV3-2) and TRBJ1-6; no firm D call. V was trimmed by 0 bases and J by 3 bases, leaving 9 bases between them. CDR1 is LGHDT and CDR2 is YNNKEL in the germline V gene (reference sequence). CDR3 size: 16 residues.

The V call is TRBV4-1, the J call TRBJ1-2, with a tentative D call TRBD1 (6 bases). The CDR3 is made up of 16 amino acids. Germline CDR1 is MGHRA and CDR2 is YSYEKL. Trimming cost V 1 base and J 4 bases, with 16 bases left between them. CDR3 nucleotide sequence: TGCGCCAGCAGCCAAGGGGGGGGACACCCGACCTATGGCTACACCTTC. Its translation: CASSQGGGHPTYGYTF.

This rearrangement joins TRBV2 to TRBJ1-6, with no clear D. The V and J ends lost 4 bases and 5 bases respectively, with 9 bases between them. CDR3 length equals 14 residues. CDR1 SNHLY and CDR2 FYNNEI come from the germline V gene. CDR3 sequence (DNA): TGTGCCAGCAGTGTACGAGGGAATAATTCACCCCTCCACTTT. Amino acids: CASSVRGNNSPLHF. Full variable domain (outside the CDR3, taken from reference TRBV2 and TRBJ1-6): EPEVTQTPSHQVTQMGQEVILRCVPISNHLYFYWYRQILGQKVEFLVSFYNNEISEKSEIFDDQFSVERPDGSNFTLKIRSTKLEDSAMYFCASSVRGNNSPLHFGNGTRLTVT.

This clone was recorded many times. V gene TRBV18 combines with J gene TRBJ1-6, with D possibly matching TRBD1 (5 bases). The CDR3 has 16 amino acids. V was clipped by 3 bases and J by 5 bases, with 14 bases between them. CDR1 KGHSH and CDR2 LQKENI come from the germline V gene. CDR3 residues: CASSPYQGPDNSPLHF. In DNA form, the CDR3 reads TGTGCCAGCTCACCGTACCAGGGTCCAGATAATTCACCCCTCCACTTT.

This clone was picked up one time. The chain has TRBV25-1 and TRBJ1-3; 9 bases are a match to TRBD1. V dropped 7 bases and J dropped 3; count of bases not matched to a gene: 10. Germline CDR1 reads MGHDK; CDR2 reads SYGVNS. The CDR3 totals 16 residues. Here the CDR3 reads CASMISGQGYGNTIYF. In DNA form, the CDR3 reads TGTGCCAGCATGATATCGGGACAGGGATATGGAAACACCATATATTTT. Full variable domain (rest looked up from reference TRBV25-1 and TRBJ1-3): EADIYQTPRYLVIGTGKKITLECSQTMGHDKMYWYQQDPGMELHLIHYSYGVNSTEKGDLSSESTVSRIRTEHFPLTLESARPSHTSQYLCASMISGQGYGNTIYFGEGSWLTVV.

The chain recombines TRBV5-5 with TRBJ1-2; D is undetermined. The CDR3 loop spans 14 amino acids. CDR1 and CDR2 (germline): SGHKS, YYEKEE (reference sequence). Trimming shortened V by 1 base and J by 6 bases, and 13 bases separated the two germline ends. The CDR3 coding sequence is TGTGCCAGCAGCTTGTTCCCGGGGAAGGATGGCTACACCTTC. The encoded protein is CASSLFPGKDGYTF.

This clone was seen just once. The gene calls are TRBV6-5 and TRBJ1-4; D gene unclear. CDR1 and CDR2 from the germline V gene are MNHEY and SVGAGI. Trimming stripped 7 bases from V and 4 bases from J, with 16 bases between. The CDR3 has 15 amino acids. As DNA, the CDR3 is TGTGCCAGCACCTCACGAGGGTTGGTTAATGAAAAACTGTTTTTT. Its translation is CASTSRGLVNEKLFF.

The DNA of the CDR3 is TGTGCCAGCAGCCCCCAAGGGACAGAGTACTATGGCTACACCTTC. Translated: CASSPQGTEYYGYTF. The rearrangement joins TRBV9 to TRBJ1-2; 7 nucleotides agree with TRBD1. V was clipped by 4 bases and J by 3 bases; unmatched bases: 9. The CDR3 runs 15 residues. Germline lookup yields CDR1 SGDLS and CDR2 YYNGEE. Full variable domain (remainder filled in from reference TRBV9 and TRBJ1-2): DSGVTQTPKHLITATGQRVTLRCSPRSGDLSVYWYQQSLDQGLQFLIQYYNGEERAKGNILERFSAQQFPDLHSELNLSSLELGDSALYFCASSPQGTEYYGYTFGSGTRLTVV.

The gene calls are TRBV24-1 and TRBJ1-2; D is perhaps TRBD1 (6 bases). From germline, CDR1 is KGHDR and CDR2 SFDVKD. This CDR3 contains 14 residues. Trimming left V 5 bases short and J 4 bases short, with 13 bases between. For the CDR3, the DNA is TGTGCCACCAGTGCCCTCGGACAGAGCTATGGCTACACCTTC. Protein sequence: CATSALGQSYGYTF.